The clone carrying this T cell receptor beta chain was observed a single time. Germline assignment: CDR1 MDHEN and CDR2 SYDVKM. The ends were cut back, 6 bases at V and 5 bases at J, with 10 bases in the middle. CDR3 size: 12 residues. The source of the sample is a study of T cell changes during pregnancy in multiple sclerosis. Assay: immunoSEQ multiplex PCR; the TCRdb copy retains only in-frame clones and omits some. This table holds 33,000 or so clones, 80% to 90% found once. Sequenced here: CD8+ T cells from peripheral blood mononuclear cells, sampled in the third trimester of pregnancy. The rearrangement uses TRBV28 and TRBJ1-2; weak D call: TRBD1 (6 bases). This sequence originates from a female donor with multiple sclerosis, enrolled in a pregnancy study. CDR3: CASRGQIYGYTF. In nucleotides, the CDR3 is TGTGCCAGCAGAGGACAGATATATGGCTACACCTTC.